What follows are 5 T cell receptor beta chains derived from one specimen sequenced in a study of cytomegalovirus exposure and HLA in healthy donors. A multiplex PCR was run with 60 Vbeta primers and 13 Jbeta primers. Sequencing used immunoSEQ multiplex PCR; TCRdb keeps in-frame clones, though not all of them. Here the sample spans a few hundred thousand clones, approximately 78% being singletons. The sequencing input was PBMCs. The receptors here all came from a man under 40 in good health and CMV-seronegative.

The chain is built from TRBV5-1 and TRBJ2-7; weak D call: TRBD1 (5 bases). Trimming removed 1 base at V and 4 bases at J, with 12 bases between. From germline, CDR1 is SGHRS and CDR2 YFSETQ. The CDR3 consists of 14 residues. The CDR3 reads CASSLNPRGYEQYF. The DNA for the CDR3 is TGCGCCAGCAGCTTGAACCCTAGGGGTTACGAGCAGTACTTC.

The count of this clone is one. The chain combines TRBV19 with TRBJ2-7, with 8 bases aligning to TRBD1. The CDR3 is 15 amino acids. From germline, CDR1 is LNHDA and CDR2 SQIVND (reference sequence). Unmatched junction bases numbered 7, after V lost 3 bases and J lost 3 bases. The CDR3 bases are TGTGCCAGTAGTATGGCCCTTGGACAGGGCTACGAGCAGTACTTC. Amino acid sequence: CASSMALGQGYEQYF. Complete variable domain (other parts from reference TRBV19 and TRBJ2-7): DGGITQSPKYLFRKEGQNVTLSCEQNLNHDAMYWYRQDPGQGLRLIYYSQIVNDFQKGDIAEGYSVSREKKESFPLTVTSAQKNPTAFYLCASSMALGQGYEQYFGPGTRLTVT.

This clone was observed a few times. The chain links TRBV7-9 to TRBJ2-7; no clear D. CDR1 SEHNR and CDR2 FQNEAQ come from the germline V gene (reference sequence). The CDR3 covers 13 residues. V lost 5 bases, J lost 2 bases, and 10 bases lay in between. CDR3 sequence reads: CASSTGAPYEQYF. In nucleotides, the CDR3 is TGTGCCAGCAGCACGGGTGCCCCCTACGAGCAGTACTTC.

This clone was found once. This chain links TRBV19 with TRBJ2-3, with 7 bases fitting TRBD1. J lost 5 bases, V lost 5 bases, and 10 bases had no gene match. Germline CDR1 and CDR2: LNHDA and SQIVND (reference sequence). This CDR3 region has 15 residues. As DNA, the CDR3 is TGTGCCAGTAGTGCCCGAAGGGACAGCCGAGATACGCAGTATTTT. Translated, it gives CASSARRDSRDTQYF. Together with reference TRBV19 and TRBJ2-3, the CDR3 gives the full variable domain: DGGITQSPKYLFRKEGQNVTLSCEQNLNHDAMYWYRQDPGQGLRLIYYSQIVNDFQKGDIAEGYSVSREKKESFPLTVTSAQKNPTAFYLCASSARRDSRDTQYFGPGTRLTVL.

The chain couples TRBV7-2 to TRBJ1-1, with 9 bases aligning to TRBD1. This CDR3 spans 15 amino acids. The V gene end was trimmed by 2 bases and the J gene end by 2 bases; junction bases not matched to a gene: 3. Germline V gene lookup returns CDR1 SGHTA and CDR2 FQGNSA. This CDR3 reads CASSLPGQGNTEAFF. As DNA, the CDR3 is TGTGCCAGCAGCTTACCGGGACAGGGAAACACTGAAGCTTTCTTT.